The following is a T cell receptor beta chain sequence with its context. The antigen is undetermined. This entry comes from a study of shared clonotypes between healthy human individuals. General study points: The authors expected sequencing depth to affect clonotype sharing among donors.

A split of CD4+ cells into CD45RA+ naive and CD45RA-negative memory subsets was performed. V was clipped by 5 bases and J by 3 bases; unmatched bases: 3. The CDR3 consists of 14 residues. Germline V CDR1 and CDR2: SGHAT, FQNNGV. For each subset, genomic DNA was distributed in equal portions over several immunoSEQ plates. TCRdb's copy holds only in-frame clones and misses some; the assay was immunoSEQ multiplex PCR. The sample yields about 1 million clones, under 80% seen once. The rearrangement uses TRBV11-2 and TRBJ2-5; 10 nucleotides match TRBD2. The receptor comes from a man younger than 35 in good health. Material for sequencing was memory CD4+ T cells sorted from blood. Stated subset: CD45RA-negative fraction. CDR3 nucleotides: TGTGCCAGCAGCACTAGCGGGATTAAAGAGACCCAGTACTTC. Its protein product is CASSTSGIKETQYF.